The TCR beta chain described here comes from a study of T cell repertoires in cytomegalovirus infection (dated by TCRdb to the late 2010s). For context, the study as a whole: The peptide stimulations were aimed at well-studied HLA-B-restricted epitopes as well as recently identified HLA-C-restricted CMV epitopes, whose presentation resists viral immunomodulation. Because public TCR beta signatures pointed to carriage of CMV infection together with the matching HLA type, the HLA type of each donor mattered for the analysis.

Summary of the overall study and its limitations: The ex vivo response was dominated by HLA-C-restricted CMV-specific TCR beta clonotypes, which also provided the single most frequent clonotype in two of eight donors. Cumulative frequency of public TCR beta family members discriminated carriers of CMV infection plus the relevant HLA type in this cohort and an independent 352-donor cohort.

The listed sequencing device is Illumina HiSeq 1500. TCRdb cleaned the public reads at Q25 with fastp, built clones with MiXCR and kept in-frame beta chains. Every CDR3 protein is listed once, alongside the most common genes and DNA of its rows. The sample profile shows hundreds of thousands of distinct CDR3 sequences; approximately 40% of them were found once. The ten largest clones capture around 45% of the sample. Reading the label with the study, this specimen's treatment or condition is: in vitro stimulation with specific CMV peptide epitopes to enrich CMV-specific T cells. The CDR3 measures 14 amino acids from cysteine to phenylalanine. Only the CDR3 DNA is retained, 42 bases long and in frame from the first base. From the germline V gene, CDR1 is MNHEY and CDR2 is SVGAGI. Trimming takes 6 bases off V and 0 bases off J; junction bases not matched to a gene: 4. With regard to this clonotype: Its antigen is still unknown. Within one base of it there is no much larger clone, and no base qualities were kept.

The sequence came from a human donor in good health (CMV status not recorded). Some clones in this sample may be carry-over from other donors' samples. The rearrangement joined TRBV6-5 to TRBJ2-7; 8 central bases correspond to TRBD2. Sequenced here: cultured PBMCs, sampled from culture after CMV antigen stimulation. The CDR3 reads CASSLTSVSYEQYF. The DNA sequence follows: TGTGCCAGCAGCTTGACTAGCGTCTCCTACGAGCAGTACTTC.